The 19 T cell receptor beta chains presented below share a single source sample, sequenced in a study of tumor-infiltrating lymphocytes in primary liver carcinoma. The blood RNA (from unsorted whole blood) was obtained, and germline DNA was also extracted. With a constant-region primer, TCR beta cDNA was made from around 530 ng of total RNA. The TCR beta library was amplified through three nested multiplex PCR rounds in a modified ARM-PCR procedure. Each of the first two PCR rounds ran approximately 9 cycles with TRBV1-TRBV30 forward and C-beta reverse primers. MiXCR, applied by TCRdb to the multiplex PCR reads, yields one record per CDR3 protein. The sample lists about 310,000 distinct CDR3 sequences, almost 60% occurring once. The source material was peripheral blood. The receptors were sampled from a woman aged 25 to 39 with primary liver carcinoma and hepatitis B virus infection.

Only a few counts were recorded for this clonotype. The chain employs TRBV12-3 or TRBV12-4 and TRBJ2-7, with 9 bases aligning to TRBD1. The junction had 11 bases not matched to a gene; V was cut back by 5 bases and J by 3 bases. This CDR3 is 16 amino acids long. The CDR3 nucleotides read TGTGCCAGCAGTACCGCCCCGGGACAGGGTAACTACGAGCAGTACTTC. It codes for CASSTAPGQGNYEQYF.

This clonotype was detected once. A read error may account for a junction end that differs from germline. The gene calls are TRBV11-2 and TRBJ2-7; the D gene is possibly TRBD2 (6 bases). Germline V gene lookup returns CDR1 SGHAT and CDR2 FQNNGV. The CDR3 sequence is 13 residues long. The CDR3 DNA reads as TGTGTCAGCAGCCATCCGGGGAGGTACGAGCAGTACTTC. Its translation is CVSSHPGRYEQYF.

This rearrangement joins TRBV7-8 to TRBJ1-5; D call uncertain. Germline lookup yields CDR1 SGHVS and CDR2 FQNEAQ. V was trimmed by 1 base and J by 5 bases, leaving 9 bases between them. The CDR3 sequence is 14 residues long. CDR3 coding DNA: TGTGCCAGCAGCTTAGACCTAGGAGATCAGCCCCAGCATTTT. Amino acid sequence: CASSLDLGDQPQHF. The full variable domain, with the rest looked up from reference TRBV7-8 and TRBJ1-5, is GAGVSQSPRYKVAKRGQDVALRCDPISGHVSLFWYQQALGQGPEFLTYFQNEAQLDKSGLPSDRFFAERPEGSVSTLKIQRTQQEDSAVYLCASSLDLGDQPQHFGDGTRLSIL.

Worth noting for this clonotype: Compared with germline, one end of the junction differs, possibly owing to a read error. J is TRBJ2-7 and V is TRBV6-5; D may correspond to TRBD1 or TRBD2 (5 bases each). The germline V gene has CDR1 MNHEY and CDR2 SVGAGI. CDR3 size: 15 residues. CDR3 protein: CASRYSNQGRSEQYF. The CDR3 DNA reads TGTGCCAGCAGATACTCGAACCAGGGACGCTCCGAGCAGTACTTC.

This clonotype has a count of ten or more. The chain is built from TRBV6-6 and TRBJ2-7; 11 bases align to TRBD2. The germline CDR1 and CDR2 sequences are MNHNY and SVGAGI (reference sequence). V lost 6 bases and J lost 3; bases outside the gene matches: 7. The CDR3 has 15 amino acids. The CDR3 nucleotides read TGTGCCAGCAGGAGGGGGACTAGCGGAAACTACGAGCAGTACTTC. This gives the protein CASRRGTSGNYEQYF.

As regards this clonotype: An end of the junction differs from the germline gene, which may be a read error. This chain uses TRBV5-1 with TRBJ1-1; possible D gene TRBD1, 6 bases. CDR1 is SGHRS, CDR2 YFSETQ, per germline. This CDR3 has 15 amino acids. CDR3: CASSLLQGKGTEAIF. The CDR3 DNA reads TGCGCCAGCAGCTTACTACAGGGTAAGGGGACTGAAGCTATCTTT.

This clonotype was seen a single time. V is TRBV12-3 or TRBV12-4 and J is TRBJ2-1; D is unresolved. The length of the CDR3 is 15 residues. V was shortened by 6 bases and J by 5 bases, with 17 bases between the two germline ends. The DNA for the CDR3 is TGTGCCAGCAGCCCCGACCGTCGCCCACACAATGAGCAGTTCTTC. Protein: CASSPDRRPHNEQFF.

In the case of this clonotype: A much larger clone is a single base away; this may be a read error. A read error is likely, as this CDR3 ends without the conserved phenylalanine or tryptophan. This chain connects TRBV4-2 to TRBJ2-3; 9 bases are a match to TRBD2. The CDR3 runs 15 residues. CDR1 is LGHNA and CDR2 is YNFKEQ in the germline V gene. The V gene end was trimmed by 1 base and the J gene end by 1 base; junction bases not matched to a gene: 0. This chain's CDR3 is CASSQGGRGTDTQYS. The CDR3 coding sequence is TGTGCCAGCAGCCAAGGCGGGAGGGGCACAGATACGCAGTATTCT.

This clonotype showed up just once. The J gene is TRBJ1-1, the V gene TRBV11-2; D not resolved. The CDR3 is 13 amino acids. CDR1 SGHAT and CDR2 FQNNGV come from the germline V gene. The V end was cut by 9 bases, the J end by 8 bases, with 19 bases between. The CDR3 region is CARSPFGYEEAFF. The CDR3, as DNA: TGTGCCAGGAGCCCCTTCGGGTATGAGGAAGCTTTCTTT.

This clonotype was found a few times. This chain links TRBV12-3 or TRBV12-4 with TRBJ1-2; TRBD1 might be the D (5 bases). The CDR3 is 15 amino acids. V lost 7 bases, J lost 5 bases, and 20 bases lay in between. The CDR3 bases are TGTGCCAGCACCCTCTTCCCCCCAGGGAGGTATGGCTACACCTTC. It translates to CASTLFPPGRYGYTF.

The chain carries TRBV11-2 and TRBJ2-5, with 9 positions matching TRBD2. This CDR3 contains 15 residues. Per germline, CDR1 SGHAT and CDR2 FQNNGV. V shed 5 bases, J shed 6 bases, and the junction held 10 bases outside the gene matches. CDR3 in amino acids: CASSPRLADKKTQYF. Written as DNA, the CDR3 is TGTGCCAGCAGCCCTCGACTAGCGGACAAGAAGACCCAGTACTTC.

Notes on this clonotype: The junction and the germline gene differ at one end; a read error may be behind it. This chain connects TRBV10-2 to TRBJ2-1, with D perhaps TRBD2 (5 bases). This CDR3 is built from 12 residues. Germline CDR1 is WSHSY and CDR2 is SAAADI. CDR3 nucleotide sequence: TGCGCCAGCAGGAGGGCTTACAATGAGCAGCTCTTC. It is translated as CASRRAYNEQLF.

The chain joins TRBV5-1 to TRBJ1-4; no firm D call. In germline, CDR1 is SGHRS, CDR2 YFSETQ. This CDR3 is 13 amino acids long. V lost 4 bases and J 7 bases, leaving 11 bases between the germline ends. CDR3 DNA sequence: TGCGCCAGCAGCCCTGGACGGGGTGAAAAACTGTTTTTT. This encodes CASSPGRGEKLFF.

This clonotype was recorded a few times. V usage is TRBV6-5 and J usage is TRBJ2-5; 12 nucleotides agree with TRBD2. Germline assignment: CDR1 MNHEY and CDR2 SVGAGI. V trimming: 4 bases; J trimming: 3 bases; junction bases outside the gene matches: 3. The CDR3 contains 15 residues. CDR3 sequence (DNA): TGTGCCAGCAGTTCACTAGCGGGAGGAGAAGAGACCCAGTACTTC. This gives the protein CASSSLAGGEETQYF.

The chain has TRBV12-3 or TRBV12-4 and TRBJ2-1; a weak D match, TRBD1 (6 bases). The CDR3 consists of 13 residues. The V end lost 4 bases, the J end lost 5 bases, and 9 bases lay between the germline ends. The CDR3 reads CASSYYRDNEQFF. As DNA, the CDR3 is TGTGCCAGCAGTTATTACAGGGACAATGAGCAGTTCTTC.

The chain employs TRBV7-8 and TRBJ2-7, with 7 bases identical to TRBD1. The germline V gene encodes CDR1 SGHVS and CDR2 FQNEAQ. This CDR3 contains 16 residues. V lost 1 base to trimming and J lost 0 bases; unmatched junction nucleotides: 6. CDR3 region: CASSLGQGVSSYEQYF. The CDR3 bases are TGTGCCAGCAGCTTAGGACAGGGAGTTAGCTCCTACGAGCAGTACTTC.

The chain is built from TRBV4-1 and TRBJ2-4, with D tentatively TRBD1 or TRBD2 (6 bases each). Looked up from germline, CDR1 is MGHRA and CDR2 is YSYEKL. This CDR3 is built from 14 residues. The germline V and J ends were trimmed by 0 bases and 12 bases, with 15 bases remaining between them. This chain's CDR3 is CASSQEGGAYTQYF. DNA of the CDR3: TGCGCCAGCAGCCAAGAGGGGGGCGCATACACTCAGTACTTC.

As regards this clonotype: A much larger clone lies one base from this, so it may be a read error. The J gene is TRBJ1-2, the V gene TRBV6-2 or TRBV6-3; no reliable D call. The CDR3 is made up of 13 amino acids. Germline CDR1 reads MNHEY; CDR2 reads SVGEGT. DNA for the CDR3: TGTGCCAGCACGAGGCCAGTTCACTATGCCTACACCTTC. Amino acids: CASTRPVHYAYTF.

As for this clonotype: Germline is not matched at one junction end, which may reflect a read error. This chain uses TRBV11-2 with TRBJ2-5, with D maybe TRBD1 (5 bases). CDR1 SGHAT and CDR2 FQNNGV come from the germline V gene. The CDR3 has 16 residues. The chain's CDR3 is CASSLGSLGLQESQYF. CDR3 DNA: TGTGCCAGCAGTCTAGGGTCGTTGGGGCTTCAAGAGTCCCAATACTTC.